Below, 11 T cell receptor beta chains from the same sample are listed, as sequenced in a study of T cell clonotyping in hematopoietic cell transplantation. Profiled with immunoSEQ multiplex PCR; TCRdb holds only in-frame clones, not every one. The data show roughly 6,500 clones, around 90% seen once. The source material was peripheral blood mononuclear cells, sampled 100 days after allogeneic stem cell transplant. The receptors shown here come from a male patient aged 35-50 years who had an allogeneic stem cell transplant from an unrelated donor, so the T cells may come from the graft donor. Some clones in this sample may be carry-over from other donors' samples.

V and J are TRBV5-1 and TRBJ2-2, with D uncertain. V was clipped by 3 bases and J by 7 bases, with 10 bases between them. Germline V CDR1 and CDR2: SGHRS, YFSETQ. This CDR3 contains 13 residues. The CDR3 here is CASSSAEGGELFF. The CDR3 nucleotides are TGCGCCAGCAGCTCGGCGGAAGGCGGGGAGCTGTTTTTT.

This clone has more than one count but fewer than ten. V gene TRBV19 combines with J gene TRBJ2-2; D is unresolved. The V and J ends lost 3 bases and 6 bases respectively, with 14 bases between them. CDR1 is LNHDA and CDR2 is SQIVND in the germline V gene (reference sequence). There are 15 residues in the CDR3. CDR3 sequence (DNA): TGTGCCAGTAGTATGAAAACGGAGTGGGCCGGGGAGCTGTTTTTT. Translated: CASSMKTEWAGELFF.

V gene TRBV5-8 combines with J gene TRBJ2-3; D not certain. The V gene lost 4 bases and the J gene lost 8 bases, with 11 bases spanning the gap. The germline gives CDR1 SGHTS, CDR2 YDEGEE. The CDR3 is 12 amino acids. CDR3 coding DNA: TGTGCCAGCAGCCCTTGGGTTCGTACGCAGTATTTT. The encoded protein is CASSPWVRTQYF.

The chain has TRBV28 and TRBJ1-5; 10 nucleotides line up with TRBD1. This CDR3 region has 18 residues. Germline trimming cut 6 bases from V and 1 base from J; bases unmatched to any gene: 12. CDR1 is MDHEN and CDR2 is SYDVKM in the germline V gene. CDR3 sequence: CASRDGTGELGSNQPQHF. CDR3 coding DNA: TGTGCCAGCAGAGACGGGACAGGGGAGCTTGGCAGCAATCAGCCCCAGCATTTT.

This rearrangement joins TRBV30 to TRBJ1-6, with no clear D. This CDR3 contains 15 residues. V was cut by 4 bases and J by 0 bases, with 10 bases left in between. Germline V gives CDR1 GTSNPN, CDR2 SVGIG (reference sequence). The CDR3 DNA follows: TGTGCCTGGACTAGCCCGAGCTCCTATAATTCACCCCTCCACTTT. Residues: CAWTSPSSYNSPLHF. Using reference TRBV30 and TRBJ1-6 for the parts outside the CDR3, the full variable domain is SQTIHQWPATLVQPVGSPLSLECTVEGTSNPNLYWYRQAAGRGLQLLFYSVGIGQISSEVPQNLSASRPQDRQFILSSKKLLLSDSGFYLCAWTSPSSYNSPLHFGNGTRLTVT.

This chain links TRBV4-2 with TRBJ1-5, with D perhaps TRBD1 (6 bases). The germline V gene has CDR1 LGHNA and CDR2 YNFKEQ. This CDR3 contains 16 residues. V lost 4 bases, J lost 3 bases, and 16 bases lay in between. The CDR3 nucleotides read TGTGCCAGCAGCCCGTTCGAGGGGGGGATCAATCAGCCCCAGCATTTT. This encodes CASSPFEGGINQPQHF.

The V call is TRBV29-1, the J call TRBJ1-3; D unresolved. CDR3 length: 16 amino acids. The V gene's germline CDR1 is SQVTM and CDR2 ANQGSEA. V shed 4 bases and J shed 0 bases, with 16 bases lying between them. The CDR3 coding sequence is TGCAGCGTTGCCCGCCCCGACGCACGCTCTGGAAACACCATATATTTT. Encoded protein: CSVARPDARSGNTIYF. Looking up the rest from reference TRBV29-1 and TRBJ1-3 gives the full variable domain: SAVISQKPSRDICQRGTSLTIQCQVDSQVTMMFWYRQQPGQSLTLIATANQGSEATYESGFVIDKFPISRPNLTFSTLTVSNMSPEDSSIYLCSVARPDARSGNTIYFGEGSWLTVV.

This rearrangement joins TRBV5-1 to TRBJ1-2, with TRBD1 as a possible D gene (6 bases). From germline, CDR1 is SGHRS and CDR2 YFSETQ. V gave up 5 bases and J gave up 8 bases, with 19 bases separating them. The CDR3 is 14 amino acids. The CDR3 reads CASSPTTGSRGYTF. The CDR3 DNA reads as TGCGCCAGCAGTCCCACGACAGGCAGTCGCGGCTACACCTTC.

V usage is TRBV10-3 and J usage is TRBJ1-6, with 7 bases that match TRBD1. Germline values: CDR1 ENHRY, CDR2 SYGVKD. Germline trimming cut 8 bases from V and 5 bases from J; bases unmatched to any gene: 3. The CDR3 contains 13 residues. The CDR3, as DNA: TGTGCCATCCGGGACAGCCATAATTCACCCCTCCACTTT. Encoded protein: CAIRDSHNSPLHF.

The chain uses TRBV28 and TRBJ1-6; unclear D gene. V lost 6 bases and J lost 7, with 13 bases in between. CDR3 size: 14 residues. Germline lookup yields CDR1 MDHEN and CDR2 SYDVKM. The CDR3 region is CASRFGIGNSPLHF. CDR3 nucleotide sequence: TGTGCCAGCAGATTCGGAATAGGCAATTCACCCCTCCACTTT.

The V call is TRBV7-9, the J call TRBJ2-5; 8 bases match TRBD1. The trim removed 5 bases at V and 4 bases at J, leaving 3 bases unmatched. In germline, CDR1 is SEHNR, CDR2 FQNEAQ (reference sequence). The CDR3 extends over 13 amino acids. The CDR3 DNA follows: TGTGCCAGCAGCCCCAGGGGGCCAGAGACCCAGTACTTC. It yields the protein CASSPRGPETQYF.